This TCR beta chain emerged from a study of blood T cells in healthy people across ages. Whole-study context: Template switching recovered approximately one barcoded beta molecule for every two T cells. Findings and caveats of the study: Age showed a roughly linear inverse relationship with TCR beta diversity per million T cells. Since the PBMCs were unsorted, naive and antigen-experienced cells could not be conclusively compared.

A J-beta primer mix and a sample-barcoded 5' primer were used in a second PCR of about 6 to 12 cycles. One entry per CDR3 protein, called by TCRdb with MiXCR from the 5' RACE reads. The table has fewer than 1.5 million distinct CDR3 sequences, 42% seen once. About this clonotype itself: Its antigen remains unidentified.

In germline, CDR1 is MNHNS, CDR2 SASEGT. There are 19 residues in the CDR3. V was pared by 7 bases and J by 8 bases, with 33 bases between. The authors isolated at least 6.5 million PBMCs per sample. The sequence came from a woman aged 18-29 years in good health. The sample consisted of blood. The gene calls are TRBV6-1 and TRBJ2-1, with D tentatively TRBD1 (5 bases). The CDR3 bases are TGTGCCAGCATCCCCAGGGCTGGGATCTCAGGGATCCTGGGCGATGAGCAGTTCTTC. Encoded protein: CASIPRAGISGILGDEQFF.